This T cell receptor beta chain came from a study of T cells expressing NK-cell markers. Study-wide background: Sorted CD3+CD56-NKG2C+, CD3+CD56+NKG2C- and CD3+CD56+NKG2C+ T cells were the source of the TCR beta repertoires.

The CDR3 loop spans 15 amino acids. TCRdb reprocessed the 5' RACE reads; each CDR3 protein has one entry and no DNA is given. This sample's clone table lists about 410,000 distinct CDR3 sequences. Sequencing was performed on blood T cells: a sorted CD56 or NKG2C T cell subset, CD4+ or CD8+ T cells, or bulk PBMC T cells (not recorded which). This chain links TRBV12-3 or TRBV12-4 with TRBJ2-1; TCRdb names TRBD2, which stays unverified in the absence of DNA. The receptor was derived from a woman aged 45-65 years in good health. This chain's CDR3 is CASRQTRFSYNEQFF.